This record concerns one T cell receptor (beta chain) sequence. As yet, its antigen is unknown. This entry belongs to a study of siplizumab effects on memory and regulatory T cells. Study findings and constraints: There were only a minor fraction of alloreactive clones that mapped to unstimulated subsets. Naive T cells looked more diverse than memory cells and looked like major alloresponse contributors. In roughly 80-96% of proliferating CD4+ or CD8+ clones, a naive or memory phenotype could not be assigned.

Per germline, CDR1 MNHNS and CDR2 SASEGT. V was cut by 6 bases and J by 8 bases, with 10 bases left in between. CDR3 size: 11 residues. Each sample yielded around 9.6 x 10^4 assayed TCR templates. The method was immunoSEQ multiplex PCR; TCRdb's version includes in-frame clones alone and lacks a portion of them. The table lists about 100,000 clones, about 93% of them singletons. This TCR was sampled from a human donor in good health. The source material was non-Treg CD4+ T cells sorted from blood. The chain employs TRBV6-1 and TRBJ1-2, with D perhaps matching TRBD1 (6 bases). The CDR3 region has the DNA TGTGCCAGCAGGGGGGGCGGAGGCTACACCTTC. As protein: CASRGGGGYTF.